This T cell receptor beta chain was observed in a study of Ad26.COV2.S vaccination and SARS-CoV-2 variants. Notes on the study in general: Placebo recipients had lower spike-specific TCR breadth than vaccine recipients. Vaccine and placebo recipients had comparable breadth of non-spike TCRs. Researchers cautioned that TCR breadth and depth analyses may have underestimated total T cell responses.

Concerning this clone: The antigen remains unidentified.

The treatment was: around 19 received Ad26.COV2.S at low or high dose, single or two shots; a few received placebo; per-sample allocation not given. Sampling was done on day 63 after the first vaccine or placebo injection. Within Boston, the person who donated was an adult of 18-55 years. The CDR3 totals 16 residues. The germline V and J ends were trimmed by 5 bases and 6 bases, with 20 bases remaining between them. Germline CDR1 is KGHSH and CDR2 is LQKENI. Sequencing used immunoSEQ multiplex PCR; TCRdb keeps in-frame clones, though not all of them. The repertoire includes 350,000 to 500,000 clones, around 87% of them detected once, and around 3.6% sits in the top ten.

The receptor was isolated from a person aged 18-60 years who received the Ad26.COV2.S COVID-19 vaccine or a placebo. Sequencing was performed on peripheral blood, taken in a trial of Ad26.COV2.S vaccine versus placebo. The rearrangement uses TRBV18 and TRBJ2-1; no definite D call. CDR3 sequence reads: CASSSIPSSLFNEQFF. The CDR3 DNA follows: TGTGCCAGCTCATCGATCCCCAGCTCCCTATTCAATGAGCAGTTCTTC.